This T cell receptor (beta chain) was observed in a study of blood T cells in healthy people across ages. This clonotype was observed a few times. The antigen is undetermined. Study findings and constraints: Age brought a roughly linear fall in TCR beta diversity measured per million T cells.

PCR was performed a second time for roughly 6 to 12 cycles using a sample-barcoded 5' primer and a J-beta primer mix. TCRdb called the 5' RACE reads again in MiXCR, with one record for every CDR3 protein. The sample contains about 2 million distinct CDR3 sequences, roughly 50% of which appear only once. V was cut by 5 bases and J by 4 bases, with 8 bases left in between. This CDR3 has 12 amino acids. The germline V gene has CDR1 SGHRS and CDR2 YFSETQ. This chain links TRBV5-1 with TRBJ2-3; D uncertain. Sequenced input: blood. The receptor's source is a woman between 40 and 55 years old in good health. For the CDR3, the DNA is TGCGCCAGCAGACAGAATTCAGATACGCAGTATTTT. It specifies CASRQNSDTQYF.